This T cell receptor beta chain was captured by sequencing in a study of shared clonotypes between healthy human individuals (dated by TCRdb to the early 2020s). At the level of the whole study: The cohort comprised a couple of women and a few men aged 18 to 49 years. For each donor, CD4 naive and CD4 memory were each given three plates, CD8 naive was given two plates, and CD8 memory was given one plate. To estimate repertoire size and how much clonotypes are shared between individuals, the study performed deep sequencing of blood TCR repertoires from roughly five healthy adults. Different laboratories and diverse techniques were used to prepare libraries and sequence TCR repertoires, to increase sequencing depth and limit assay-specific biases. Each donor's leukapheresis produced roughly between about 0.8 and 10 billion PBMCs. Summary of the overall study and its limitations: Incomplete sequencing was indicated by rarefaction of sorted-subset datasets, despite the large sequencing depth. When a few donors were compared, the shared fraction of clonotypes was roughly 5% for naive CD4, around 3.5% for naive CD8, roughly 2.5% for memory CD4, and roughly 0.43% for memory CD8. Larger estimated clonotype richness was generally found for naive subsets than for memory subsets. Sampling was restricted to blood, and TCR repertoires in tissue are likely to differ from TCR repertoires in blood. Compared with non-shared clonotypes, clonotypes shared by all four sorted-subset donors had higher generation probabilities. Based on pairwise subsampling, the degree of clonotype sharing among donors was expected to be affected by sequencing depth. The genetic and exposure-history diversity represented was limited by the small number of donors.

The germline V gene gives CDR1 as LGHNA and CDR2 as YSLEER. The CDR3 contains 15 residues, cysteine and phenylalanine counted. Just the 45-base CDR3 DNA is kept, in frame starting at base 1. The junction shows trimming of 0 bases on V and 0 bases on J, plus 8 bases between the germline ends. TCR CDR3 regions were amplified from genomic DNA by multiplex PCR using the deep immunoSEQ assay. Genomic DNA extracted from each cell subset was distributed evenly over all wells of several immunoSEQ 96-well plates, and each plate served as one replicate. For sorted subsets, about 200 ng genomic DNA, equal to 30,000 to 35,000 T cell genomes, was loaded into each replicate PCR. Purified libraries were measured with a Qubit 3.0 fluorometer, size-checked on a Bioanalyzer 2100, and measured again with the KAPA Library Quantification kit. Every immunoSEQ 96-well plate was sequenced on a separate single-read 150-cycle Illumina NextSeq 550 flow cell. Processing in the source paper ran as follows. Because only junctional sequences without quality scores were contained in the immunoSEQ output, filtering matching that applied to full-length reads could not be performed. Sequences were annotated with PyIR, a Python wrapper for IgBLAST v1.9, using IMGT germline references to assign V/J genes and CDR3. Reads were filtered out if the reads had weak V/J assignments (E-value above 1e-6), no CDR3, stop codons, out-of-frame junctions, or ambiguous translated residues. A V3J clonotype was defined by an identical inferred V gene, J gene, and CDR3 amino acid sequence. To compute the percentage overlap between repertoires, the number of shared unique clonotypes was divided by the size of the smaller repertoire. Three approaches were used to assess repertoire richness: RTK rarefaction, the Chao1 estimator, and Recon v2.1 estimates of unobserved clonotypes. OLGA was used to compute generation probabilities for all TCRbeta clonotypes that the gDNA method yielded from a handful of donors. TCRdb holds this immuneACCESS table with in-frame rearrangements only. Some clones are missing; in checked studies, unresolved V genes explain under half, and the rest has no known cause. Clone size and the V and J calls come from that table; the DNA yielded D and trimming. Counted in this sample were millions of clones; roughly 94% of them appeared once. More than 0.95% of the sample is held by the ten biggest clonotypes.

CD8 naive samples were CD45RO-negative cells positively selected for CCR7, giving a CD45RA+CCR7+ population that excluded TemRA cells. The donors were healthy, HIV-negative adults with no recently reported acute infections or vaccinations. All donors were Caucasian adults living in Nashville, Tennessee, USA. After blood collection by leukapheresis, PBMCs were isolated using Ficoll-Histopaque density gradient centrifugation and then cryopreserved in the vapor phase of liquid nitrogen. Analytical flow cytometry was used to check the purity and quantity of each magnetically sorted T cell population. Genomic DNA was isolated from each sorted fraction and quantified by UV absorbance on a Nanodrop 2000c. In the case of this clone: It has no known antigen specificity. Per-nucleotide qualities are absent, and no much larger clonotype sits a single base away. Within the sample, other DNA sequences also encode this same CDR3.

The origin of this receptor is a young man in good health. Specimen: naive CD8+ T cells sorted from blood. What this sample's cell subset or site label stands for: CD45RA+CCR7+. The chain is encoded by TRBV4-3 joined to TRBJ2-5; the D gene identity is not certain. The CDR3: CASSQDLTDQETQYF. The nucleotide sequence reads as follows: TGCGCCAGCAGCCAAGATTTGACCGACCAAGAGACCCAGTACTTC.